Below are 7 T cell receptor beta chains sequenced from a single sample in a study of cytomegalovirus exposure and HLA in healthy donors. Primers for the PCR totalled 60 Vbeta and 13 Jbeta. TCRdb's table, derived via immunoSEQ multiplex PCR, lists solely in-frame clones and lacks some. Here the sample spans roughly 100,000 clones, 78% being singletons. The sample consisted of PBMCs. The receptors were sampled from a woman between 35 and 50 years old in good health and CMV-seronegative.

This chain uses TRBV9 with TRBJ2-7; 7 bases are a match to TRBD1. V trimming: 0 bases; J trimming: 3 bases; junction bases outside the gene matches: 6. Germline-derived CDR1 and CDR2 are SGDLS and YYNGEE. The length of the CDR3 is 15 residues. In DNA form, the CDR3 reads TGTGCCAGCAGCGTAGGACAGGGCCTTAGCTACGAGCAGTACTTC. Encoded protein: CASSVGQGLSYEQYF.

The rearrangement links TRBV7-9 to TRBJ1-1; TRBD1 agrees at 8 bases. Germline assignment: CDR1 SEHNR and CDR2 FQNEAQ (reference sequence). The CDR3 is 14 amino acids. J was trimmed by 4 bases and V by 5 bases; bases with no gene match: 6. In DNA form, the CDR3 reads TGTGCCAGCAGCACGACAGGGGTGAGCACTGAAGCTTTCTTT. It translates to CASSTTGVSTEAFF.

The V call is TRBV19, the J call TRBJ2-1, with 7 bases matching TRBD2. In germline, CDR1 is LNHDA, CDR2 SQIVND (reference sequence). V lost 8 bases, J lost 5 bases, and 15 bases stayed unmatched. The length of the CDR3 is 16 residues. The CDR3 nucleotides are TGTGCCAGTCAGGTCGGGGGGAGGGCCTGGAACAATGAGCAGTTCTTC. Its protein is CASQVGGRAWNNEQFF. Using reference TRBV19 and TRBJ2-1 for the parts outside the CDR3, the full variable domain is DGGITQSPKYLFRKEGQNVTLSCEQNLNHDAMYWYRQDPGQGLRLIYYSQIVNDFQKGDIAEGYSVSREKKESFPLTVTSAQKNPTAFYLCASQVGGRAWNNEQFFGPGTRLTVL.

V usage is TRBV6-1 and J usage is TRBJ1-5, with 8 bases aligning to TRBD1. J lost 6 bases, V lost 2 bases, and 6 bases had no gene match. This CDR3 is 15 amino acids long. In germline, CDR1 is MNHNS, CDR2 SASEGT. The CDR3 region is CASSEPDRGSQPQHF. CDR3 DNA: TGTGCCAGCAGTGAACCAGACAGGGGATCTCAGCCCCAGCATTTT.

The chain recombines TRBV7-3 with TRBJ2-1; perhaps TRBD1 as D (5 bases). The V gene lost 5 bases and the J gene lost 7 bases, with 12 bases spanning the gap. The CDR3 sequence is 13 residues long. Germline-derived CDR1 and CDR2 are SGHTA and FQGTGA. The CDR3 reads CASSPGPLNEQFF. The DNA for the CDR3 is TGTGCCAGCAGCCCAGGGCCACTGAATGAGCAGTTCTTC.

This clone was observed a handful of times. J is TRBJ1-1 and V is TRBV27; perhaps TRBD1 as D (6 bases). V lost 1 base, J lost 10 bases, and 16 bases lay in between. CDR1 is MNHEY and CDR2 is SMNVEV in the germline V gene (reference sequence). The CDR3 is 14 residues long. CDR3 residues: CASSLYSGGAGAFF. The CDR3 region has the DNA TGTGCCAGCAGTTTATATTCTGGGGGCGCGGGAGCTTTCTTT.

This chain joins TRBV7-2 and TRBJ1-5; 7 positions agree with TRBD1. The CDR3 spans 16 residues. V dropped 1 base and J dropped 6; count of bases not matched to a gene: 9. Looked up from germline, CDR1 is SGHTA and CDR2 is FQGNSA. The CDR3 protein is CASSLGGQGDGQPQHF. In DNA, the CDR3 is TGTGCCAGCAGCTTAGGCGGTCAGGGGGACGGTCAGCCCCAGCATTTT. The full variable domain, with the rest looked up from reference TRBV7-2 and TRBJ1-5, is GAGVSQSPSNKVTEKGKDVELRCDPISGHTALYWYRQSLGQGLEFLIYFQGNSAPDKSGLPSDRFSAERTGGSVSTLTIQRTQQEDSAVYLCASSLGGQGDGQPQHFGDGTRLSIL.